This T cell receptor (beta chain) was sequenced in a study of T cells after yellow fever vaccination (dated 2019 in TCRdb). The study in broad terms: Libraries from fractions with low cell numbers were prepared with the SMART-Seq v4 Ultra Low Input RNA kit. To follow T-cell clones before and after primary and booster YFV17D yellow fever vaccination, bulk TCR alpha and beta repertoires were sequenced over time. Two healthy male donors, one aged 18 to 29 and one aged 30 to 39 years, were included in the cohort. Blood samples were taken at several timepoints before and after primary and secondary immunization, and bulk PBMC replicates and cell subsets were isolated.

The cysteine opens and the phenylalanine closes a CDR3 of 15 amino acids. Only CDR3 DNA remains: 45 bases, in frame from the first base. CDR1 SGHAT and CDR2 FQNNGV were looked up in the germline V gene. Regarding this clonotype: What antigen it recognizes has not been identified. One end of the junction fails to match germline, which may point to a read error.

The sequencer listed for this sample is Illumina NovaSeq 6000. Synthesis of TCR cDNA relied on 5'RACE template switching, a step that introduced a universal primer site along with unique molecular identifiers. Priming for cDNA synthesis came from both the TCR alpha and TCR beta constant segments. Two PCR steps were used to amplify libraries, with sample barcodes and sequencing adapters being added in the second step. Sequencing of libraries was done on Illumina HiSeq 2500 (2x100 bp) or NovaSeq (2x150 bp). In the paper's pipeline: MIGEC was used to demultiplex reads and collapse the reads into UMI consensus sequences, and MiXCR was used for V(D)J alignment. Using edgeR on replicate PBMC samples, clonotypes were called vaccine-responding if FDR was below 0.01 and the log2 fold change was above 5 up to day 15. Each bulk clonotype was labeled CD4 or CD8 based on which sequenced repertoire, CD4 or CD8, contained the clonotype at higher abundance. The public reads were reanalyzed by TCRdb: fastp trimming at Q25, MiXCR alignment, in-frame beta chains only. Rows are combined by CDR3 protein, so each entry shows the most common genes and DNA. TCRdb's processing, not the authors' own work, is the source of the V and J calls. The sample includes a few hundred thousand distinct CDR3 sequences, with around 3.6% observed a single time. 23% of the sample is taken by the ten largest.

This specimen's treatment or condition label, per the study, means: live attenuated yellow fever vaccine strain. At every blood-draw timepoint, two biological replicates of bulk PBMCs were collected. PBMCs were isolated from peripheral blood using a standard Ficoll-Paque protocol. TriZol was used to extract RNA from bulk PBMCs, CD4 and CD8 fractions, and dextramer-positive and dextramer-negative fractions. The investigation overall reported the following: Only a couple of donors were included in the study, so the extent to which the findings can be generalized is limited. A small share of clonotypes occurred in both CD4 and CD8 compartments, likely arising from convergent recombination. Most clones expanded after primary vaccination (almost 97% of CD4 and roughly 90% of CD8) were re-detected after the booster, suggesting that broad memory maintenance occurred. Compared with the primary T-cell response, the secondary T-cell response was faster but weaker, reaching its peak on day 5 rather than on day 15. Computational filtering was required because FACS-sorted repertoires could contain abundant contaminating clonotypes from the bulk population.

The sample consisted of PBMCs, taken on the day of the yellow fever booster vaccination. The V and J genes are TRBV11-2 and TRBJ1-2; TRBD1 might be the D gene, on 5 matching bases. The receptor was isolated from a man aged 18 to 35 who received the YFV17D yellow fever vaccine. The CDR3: CASSRLQESNYGNTF. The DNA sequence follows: TGTGCCAGCAGCCGCCTACAGGAATCTAACTATGGCAACACCTTC.